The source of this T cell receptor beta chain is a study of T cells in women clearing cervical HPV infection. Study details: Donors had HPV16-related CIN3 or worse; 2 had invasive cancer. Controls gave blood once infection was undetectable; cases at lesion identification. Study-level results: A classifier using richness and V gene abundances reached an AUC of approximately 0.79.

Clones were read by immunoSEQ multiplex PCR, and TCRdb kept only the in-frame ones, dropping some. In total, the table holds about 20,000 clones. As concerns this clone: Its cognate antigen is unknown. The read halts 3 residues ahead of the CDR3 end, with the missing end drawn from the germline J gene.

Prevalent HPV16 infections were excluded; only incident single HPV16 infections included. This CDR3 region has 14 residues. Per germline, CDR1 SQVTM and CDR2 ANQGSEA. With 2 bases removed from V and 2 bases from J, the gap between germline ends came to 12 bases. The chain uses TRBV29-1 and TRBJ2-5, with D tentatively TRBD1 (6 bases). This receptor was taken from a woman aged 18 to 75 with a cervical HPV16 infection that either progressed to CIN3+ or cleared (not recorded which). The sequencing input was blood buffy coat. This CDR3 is CSVEPLQGQETQYF. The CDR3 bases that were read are TGCAGCGTTGAACCCCTACAGGGACAAGAGACC.